Detailed here is one TCR beta chain. What it binds is unknown. Carried by the TCR beta cDNA libraries were unique molecular identifiers. The source material, 1 to 10 million T cells, gave rise to roughly 0.5 million cDNA molecules. TCRdb processed the PCR reads anew with MiXCR; each CDR3 protein has one entry. This table has hundreds of thousands of distinct CDR3 sequences, roughly 27% appearing once. The sample comes from a study of post-analysis software for immune sequencing data. Across the study: Some patients lacked subtype; others had relapsing-remitting, secondary progressive or progressive-relapsing disease. Study-level results: Higher frequency in patients than in controls was seen for about five TRBV segments, with TRBV5-6, TRBV5-1 and TRBV20-1 among them. Analysis by F measure revealed that same-batch samples clustered strongly together. Significantly lower normalized Chao1 diversity was seen in multiple sclerosis patients than in controls.

CDR1 and CDR2 (germline): MRHNA, SNTAGT. The V end lost 5 bases, the J end lost 4 bases, and 11 bases lay between the germline ends. This CDR3 is 14 amino acids long. What was sequenced was blood. This TCR was sampled from a girl under 18 with multiple sclerosis. The rearrangement uses TRBV6-4 and TRBJ2-2, with D uncertain. The CDR3 DNA reads as TGTGCCAGCAGTCCCAAGGGAACCACCGGGGAGCTGTTTTTT. Translation gives CASSPKGTTGELFF.